A selection of T cell receptor beta chains follows, all from one sample in a study of blood T cells in healthy people across ages. TCRdb fed the 5' RACE reads into MiXCR, producing one record per CDR3 protein. This sample carries 600,000 to 800,000 distinct CDR3 sequences, over 40% of them seen once, and the ten largest clones take about 13%. Source material: blood. All receptors come from a woman of 80 years or more in good health. Both conserved end residues are part of each CDR3. The D gene is left open where the match is weak. Clone size is shown for a subset of rows, as once, few, many or a class of expanded clone.

v_call: TRBV4-2; d_call: TRBD1; j_call: TRBJ1-4; clone_size: -; cdr3_aa: CASSQGQGAEKLFF; cdr3_nt: TGTGCCAGCAGCCAAGGACAGGGGGCTGAAAAACTGTTTTTT
v_call: TRBV11-1; d_call: -; j_call: TRBJ2-4; clone_size: -; cdr3_aa: CASSLAPGDKNIQYF; cdr3_nt: TGTGCCAGCAGCTTAGCGCCCGGAGACAAAAACATTCAGTACTTC
v_call: TRBV7-3; d_call: -; j_call: TRBJ2-7; clone_size: few; cdr3_aa: CASSLAGRGSEQYF; cdr3_nt: TGTGCCAGCAGCTTAGCAGGCAGGGGATCCGAGCAGTACTTC
v_call: TRBV29-1; d_call: -; j_call: TRBJ2-4; clone_size: -; cdr3_aa: CSVVNREGVVYF; cdr3_nt: TGCAGCGTTGTCAACAGGGAAGGGGTTGTGTACTTC
v_call: TRBV20-1; d_call: TRBD2; j_call: TRBJ2-1; clone_size: -; cdr3_aa: CSAQTSGGALHEQFF; cdr3_nt: TGCAGTGCACAGACTAGCGGGGGCGCTTTGCATGAGCAGTTCTTC
v_call: TRBV20-1; d_call: -; j_call: TRBJ2-7; clone_size: once; cdr3_aa: CSAAPRSAEQYF; cdr3_nt: TGCAGTGCTGCACCTAGGTCGGCTGAGCAGTACTTC
v_call: TRBV6-6; d_call: TRBD1; j_call: TRBJ2-7; clone_size: -; cdr3_aa: CASSPLGQGLTYEQYF; cdr3_nt: TGTGCCAGCAGTCCACTGGGACAGGGCCTTACCTACGAGCAGTACTTC
v_call: TRBV6-5; d_call: -; j_call: TRBJ2-2; clone_size: -; cdr3_aa: CASQRARNTGELFF; cdr3_nt: TGTGCCAGCCAAAGGGCGCGAAACACCGGGGAGCTGTTTTTT
v_call: TRBV5-6; d_call: TRBD2; j_call: TRBJ2-1; clone_size: many; cdr3_aa: CASSRLAGVFSEQFF; cdr3_nt: TGTGCCAGCAGCCGCTTAGCGGGAGTTTTTAGTGAGCAGTTCTTC
v_call: TRBV12-3/TRBV12-4; d_call: TRBD2; j_call: TRBJ2-1; clone_size: -; cdr3_aa: CASRLSGGLNEQFF; cdr3_nt: TGTGCCAGCAGGCTAAGCGGGGGCCTCAATGAGCAGTTCTTC
v_call: TRBV20-1; d_call: -; j_call: TRBJ2-3; clone_size: -; cdr3_aa: CSAPPGGGSDTQYF; cdr3_nt: TGCAGTGCTCCCCCAGGGGGGGGGTCAGATACGCAGTATTTT
v_call: TRBV7-9; d_call: -; j_call: TRBJ2-5; clone_size: -; cdr3_aa: CASSSLRVLAQYF; cdr3_nt: TGTGCCAGCAGCTCATTAAGGGTGTTGGCCCAGTACTTC
v_call: TRBV7-8; d_call: -; j_call: TRBJ2-5; clone_size: -; cdr3_aa: CASSLVGVQETQYF; cdr3_nt: TGTGCCAGCAGCTTAGTAGGGGTCCAAGAGACCCAGTACTTC
v_call: TRBV4-1; d_call: TRBD1; j_call: TRBJ2-7; clone_size: -; cdr3_aa: CASSQGPTGSYEQYF; cdr3_nt: TGCGCCAGCAGCCAAGGGCCGACAGGGAGCTACGAGCAGTACTTC
v_call: TRBV4-2; d_call: -; j_call: TRBJ1-1; clone_size: many; cdr3_aa: CASSQGSGNTEAFF; cdr3_nt: TGTGCCAGCAGCCAAGGGTCAGGTAACACTGAAGCTTTCTTT
v_call: TRBV10-3; d_call: -; j_call: TRBJ2-7; clone_size: -; cdr3_aa: CAINFLRGATSYEQYF; cdr3_nt: TGTGCCATCAATTTTTTACGGGGCGCCACCTCCTACGAGCAGTACTTC
v_call: TRBV7-9; d_call: -; j_call: TRBJ2-7; clone_size: many; cdr3_aa: CASSSAGNIYEQYF; cdr3_nt: TGTGCCAGCAGCTCGGCAGGGAATATTTACGAGCAGTACTTC
v_call: TRBV4-3; d_call: TRBD1; j_call: TRBJ1-2; clone_size: -; cdr3_aa: CASSLRTGGEGGYTF; cdr3_nt: TGCGCCAGCAGCCTACGTACAGGGGGCGAAGGTGGCTACACCTTC
v_call: TRBV11-2; d_call: -; j_call: TRBJ1-2; clone_size: -; cdr3_aa: CASSLGHPLYGYTF; cdr3_nt: TGTGCCAGCAGCTTGGGACATCCACTCTATGGCTACACCTTC
v_call: TRBV5-6; d_call: -; j_call: TRBJ1-2; clone_size: few; cdr3_aa: CASSLVAGSNYGYTF; cdr3_nt: TGTGCCAGCAGCTTGGTAGCAGGCTCTAACTATGGCTACACCTTC
v_call: TRBV7-2; d_call: TRBD1; j_call: TRBJ2-7; clone_size: -; cdr3_aa: CASSPQTGGDEQYF; cdr3_nt: TGTGCCAGCAGCCCCCAGACAGGGGGCGACGAGCAGTACTTC
v_call: TRBV9; d_call: -; j_call: TRBJ2-3; clone_size: many; cdr3_aa: CASKGPSTDTQYF; cdr3_nt: TGTGCCAGCAAGGGGCCGAGCACAGATACGCAGTATTTT
v_call: TRBV27; d_call: -; j_call: TRBJ2-1; clone_size: once; cdr3_aa: CAGSPNPGSWEQFF; cdr3_nt: TGTGCTGGCAGTCCAAACCCCGGAAGCTGGGAGCAGTTCTTC
v_call: TRBV29-1; d_call: TRBD1; j_call: TRBJ2-7; clone_size: many; cdr3_aa: CSVVREGTGLTEQYF; cdr3_nt: TGCAGCGTTGTGAGAGAAGGGACAGGTTTAACCGAGCAGTACTTC
v_call: TRBV3-1; d_call: -; j_call: TRBJ2-2; clone_size: few; cdr3_aa: CASSHRDKGGVTGELFF; cdr3_nt: TGTGCCAGCAGCCACCGGGATAAAGGGGGGGTCACCGGGGAGCTGTTTTTT
v_call: TRBV30; d_call: TRBD1; j_call: TRBJ2-7; clone_size: few; cdr3_aa: CAWRGDRGEQYF; cdr3_nt: TGTGCCTGGAGGGGTGACAGGGGCGAGCAGTACTTC
v_call: TRBV9; d_call: -; j_call: TRBJ2-3; clone_size: many; cdr3_aa: CASSVSPAGPGTDTQYF; cdr3_nt: TGTGCCAGCAGCGTCTCCCCCGCGGGCCCCGGCACAGATACGCAGTATTTT
v_call: TRBV20-1; d_call: -; j_call: TRBJ2-5; clone_size: -; cdr3_aa: CSASTGLGLQETQYF; cdr3_nt: TGCAGTGCCTCGACAGGACTCGGCCTTCAAGAGACCCAGTACTTC
v_call: TRBV30; d_call: -; j_call: TRBJ1-1; clone_size: few; cdr3_aa: CAWSAGFHRNTEAFF; cdr3_nt: TGTGCCTGGAGTGCGGGATTTCACAGAAACACTGAAGCTTTCTTT
v_call: TRBV25-1; d_call: TRBD2; j_call: TRBJ2-5; clone_size: -; cdr3_aa: CASSPPPLFSGSIGGSKETQYF; cdr3_nt: TGTGCCAGCAGCCCTCCCCCCCTTTTTAGCGGGAGTATAGGGGGGAGTAAAGAGACCCAGTACTTC
v_call: TRBV2; d_call: TRBD2; j_call: TRBJ2-3; clone_size: -; cdr3_aa: CASSASGRTTDTQYF; cdr3_nt: TGTGCCAGCAGTGCTAGCGGGAGGACCACAGATACGCAGTATTTT
v_call: TRBV7-3; d_call: TRBD2; j_call: TRBJ2-2; clone_size: -; cdr3_aa: CASSFSRGGSGELFF; cdr3_nt: TGTGCCAGCAGCTTTTCAAGGGGAGGGTCCGGGGAGCTGTTTTTT
v_call: TRBV20-1; d_call: TRBD2; j_call: TRBJ2-5; clone_size: -; cdr3_aa: CSAEESSGNKETQYF; cdr3_nt: TGCAGTGCTGAGGAGTCTAGCGGGAATAAAGAGACCCAGTACTTC
v_call: TRBV4-2; d_call: -; j_call: TRBJ2-6; clone_size: -; cdr3_aa: CASSQAFSGANVLTF; cdr3_nt: TGTGCCAGCAGCCAAGCGTTCTCTGGGGCCAACGTCCTGACTTTC
v_call: TRBV3-1; d_call: -; j_call: TRBJ2-2; clone_size: few; cdr3_aa: CASRHSLGELFF; cdr3_nt: TGTGCCAGCAGGCATTCTCTCGGGGAGCTGTTTTTT
v_call: TRBV27; d_call: -; j_call: TRBJ1-4; clone_size: few; cdr3_aa: CASSLSGVATNEKLFF; cdr3_nt: TGTGCCAGCAGTTTATCAGGGGTTGCAACTAATGAAAAACTGTTTTTT
v_call: TRBV9; d_call: TRBD2; j_call: TRBJ2-7; clone_size: many; cdr3_aa: CASSPGLAGHEQYF; cdr3_nt: TGTGCCAGCAGCCCCGGACTAGCGGGGCACGAGCAGTACTTC